The rows below give T cell receptor beta chains drawn from one sample of a study of blood T cell repertoires in COVID-19. Only in-frame clones appear in the TCRdb table, and some are missing; sequencing was by immunoSEQ multiplex PCR. The sample consists of roughly 40,000 clones, roughly nine tenths of them appearing once. Sample: peripheral blood. These receptors came from a man aged 25-45 years with active or convalescent COVID-19. CDR3s leave out the opening cysteine and the closing phenylalanine or tryptophan.

>TRBV5-8
ASSRYGRGWTEAF
>TRBV28
ASSRGGTGAYGYT
>TRBV28
ASTKRRDRPYEQY
>TRBV27
ASSTRVGNYGYT
>TRBV6-1
ASSGGSGSRNNSPLH
>TRBV9
ASSPTGAGRYGYT
>TRBV11-2
ASSLFGQGLNTEAF
>TRBV19
ASSPPDRLGNQPQH
>TRBV19
ASSPLRQGSSYNEQF
>TRBV5-1
ASRPGSQETQY
>TRBV25-1
ASTATAHYNEQF
>TRBV10-2
ASKGQVNTEAF
>TRBV2
ASSGTGGGNSPLH
>TRBV4-2
ASSRRQGNTEAF
>TRBV12-3/TRBV12-4
ASAGTYNSPLH
>TRBV6-5
ASSLNRDTEAF
>TRBV19
ASSISQGAIGELF
>TRBV6-5
ASYNRLTYT
>TRBV7-6
ASSKGGAGPTDTQY
>TRBV7-9
ASSASHHVSAEAF
>TRBV27
ASSLSGGQGVAF
>TRBV7-9
ASSHQATGELF
>TRBV5-8
ASSLTRTVNTEAF
>TRBV5-1
ASSLGDRGNSPLH